The source of this T cell receptor (beta chain) is a study of blood T cells in healthy people across ages. Study findings and constraints: Expanded clonotype shifts may have been confounded, as the donors had an unknown CMV status. Diversity figures based on one million T cells were deemed too low.

Whenever a sample was processed, at least 6.5 million PBMCs were isolated. The CDR3 spans 12 residues. V gave up 4 bases and J gave up 7 bases, with 8 bases separating them. With regard to this clonotype: Its antigen remains unidentified.

Primed by a sample-barcoded 5' primer and a J-beta primer mix, a second PCR proceeded for roughly 7 to 12 cycles. Each of the cDNA molecules was tagged by a template-switch adaptor with 12 random nucleotides. TCRdb re-derived calls from the 5' RACE reads in MiXCR, one entry per CDR3 protein. The sample lists some 710,000 distinct CDR3 sequences; more than 35% were seen once. The sequenced sample consisted of blood. The chain uses TRBV12-3 or TRBV12-4 and TRBJ1-5, with D hard to call. This receptor was obtained from a man at least 80 years old in good health. The CDR3 region has the DNA TGTGCCAGCAGTTCTTTGGGCCAGCCCCAGCATTTT. It codes for CASSSLGQPQHF.